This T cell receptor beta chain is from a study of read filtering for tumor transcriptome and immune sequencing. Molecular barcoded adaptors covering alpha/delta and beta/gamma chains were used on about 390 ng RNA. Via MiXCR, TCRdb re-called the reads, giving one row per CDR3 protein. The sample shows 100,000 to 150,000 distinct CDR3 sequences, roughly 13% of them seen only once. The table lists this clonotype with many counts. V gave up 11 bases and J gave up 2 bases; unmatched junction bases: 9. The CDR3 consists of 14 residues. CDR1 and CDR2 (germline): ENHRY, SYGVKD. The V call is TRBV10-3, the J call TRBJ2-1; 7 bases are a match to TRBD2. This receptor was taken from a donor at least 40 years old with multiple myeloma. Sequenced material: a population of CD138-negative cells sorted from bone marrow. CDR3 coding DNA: TGTGCCTCACTAGCGAACCAACCCTACAATGAGCAGTTCTTC. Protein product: CASLANQPYNEQFF.